Sequencing of this T cell receptor beta chain was carried out in a study of cytomegalovirus exposure and HLA in healthy donors. Study-level results: Follow-up analysis seemed to connect common viral pathogens with several of the most significant clusters identified.

Vbeta (60) and Jbeta (13) primers were used in the PCR. Generated by immunoSEQ multiplex PCR, the TCRdb table keeps only in-frame clones and is missing some. The table records 95,000 to 150,000 clones, about 73% of them present only once. Concerning this clone itself: Its antigen is still unknown.

Sequencing was performed on PBMCs. The sequence came from a woman in her 40s in good health and CMV-seropositive.

In DNA, the CDR3 is TGTGCCATCAGTGAAAGGGGACAGGGGATTAATTCACCCCTCCACTTT. Translation gives CAISERGQGINSPLHF. The rearrangement uses TRBV10-3 and TRBJ1-6; 10 nucleotides line up with TRBD1. V trimming: 3 bases; J trimming: 6 bases; junction bases outside the gene matches: 5. Per germline, CDR1 ENHRY and CDR2 SYGVKD. This CDR3 has 16 residues.